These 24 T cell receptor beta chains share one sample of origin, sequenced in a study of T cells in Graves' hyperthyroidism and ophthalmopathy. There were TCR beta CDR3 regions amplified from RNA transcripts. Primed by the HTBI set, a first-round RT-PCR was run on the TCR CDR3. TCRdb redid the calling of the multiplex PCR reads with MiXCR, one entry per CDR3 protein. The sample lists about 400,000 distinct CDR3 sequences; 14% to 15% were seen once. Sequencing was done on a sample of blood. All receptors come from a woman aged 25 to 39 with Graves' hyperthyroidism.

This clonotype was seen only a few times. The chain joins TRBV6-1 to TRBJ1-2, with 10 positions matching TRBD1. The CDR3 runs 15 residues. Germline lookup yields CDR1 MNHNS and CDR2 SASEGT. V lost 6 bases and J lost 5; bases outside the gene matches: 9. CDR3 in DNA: TGTGCCAGCAGGCCGACAGGGGGCCTAGGGTATGGCTACACCTTC. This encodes CASRPTGGLGYGYTF.

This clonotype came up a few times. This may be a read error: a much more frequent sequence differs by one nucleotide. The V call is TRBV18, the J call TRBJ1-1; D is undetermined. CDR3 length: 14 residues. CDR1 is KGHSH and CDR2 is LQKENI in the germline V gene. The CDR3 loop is CTSSPPRSNTEAFF. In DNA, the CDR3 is TGTACCAGCTCACCACCTCGGTCGAACACTGAAGCTTTCTTT.

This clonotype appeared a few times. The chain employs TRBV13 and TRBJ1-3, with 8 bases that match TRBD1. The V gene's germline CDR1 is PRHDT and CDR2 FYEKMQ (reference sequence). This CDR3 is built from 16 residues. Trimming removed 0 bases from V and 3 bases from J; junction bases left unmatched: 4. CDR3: CASSLGRGRGGNTIYF. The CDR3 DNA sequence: TGTGCCAGCAGCTTAGGCAGGGGGCGCGGTGGAAACACCATATATTTT.

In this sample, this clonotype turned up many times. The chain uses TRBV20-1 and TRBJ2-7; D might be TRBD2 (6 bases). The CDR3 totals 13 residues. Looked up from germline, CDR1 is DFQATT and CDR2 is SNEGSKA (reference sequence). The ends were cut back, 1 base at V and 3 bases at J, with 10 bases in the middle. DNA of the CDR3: TGCAGTGCTAGAGCGGGGGATGTCTACGAGCAGTACTTC. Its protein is CSARAGDVYEQYF.

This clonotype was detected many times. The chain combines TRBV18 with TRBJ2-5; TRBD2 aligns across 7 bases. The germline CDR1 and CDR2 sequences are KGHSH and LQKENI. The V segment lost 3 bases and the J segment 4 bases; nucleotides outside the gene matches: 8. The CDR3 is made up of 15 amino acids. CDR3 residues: CASSPGRPGGETQYF. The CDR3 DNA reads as TGTGCCAGCTCACCCGGTCGTCCGGGAGGAGAGACCCAGTACTTC.

Here the CDR3 reads CASSFYSTGYGYTF. The CDR3 DNA reads as TGTGCCAGCAGTTTTTATTCGACAGGGTATGGCTACACCTTC. The chain joins TRBV27 to TRBJ1-2; TRBD1 agrees at 7 bases. Germline values: CDR1 MNHEY, CDR2 SMNVEV (reference sequence). The ends lost 3 bases at V and 5 bases at J; junction bases unmatched: 6. This CDR3 has 14 amino acids.

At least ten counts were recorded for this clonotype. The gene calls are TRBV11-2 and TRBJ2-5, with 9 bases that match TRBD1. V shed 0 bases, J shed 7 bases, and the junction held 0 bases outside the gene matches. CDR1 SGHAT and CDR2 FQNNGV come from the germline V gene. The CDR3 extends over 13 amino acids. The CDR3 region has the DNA TGTGCCAGCAGCTTAGAACAGGGGGCGACCCAGTACTTC. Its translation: CASSLEQGATQYF.

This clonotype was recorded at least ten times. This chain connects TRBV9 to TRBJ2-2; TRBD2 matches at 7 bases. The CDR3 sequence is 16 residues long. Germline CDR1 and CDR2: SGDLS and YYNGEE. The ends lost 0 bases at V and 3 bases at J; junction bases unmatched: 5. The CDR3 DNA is TGTGCCAGCAGCGTAGGACTAGCTAGGGACACCGGGGAGCTGTTTTTT. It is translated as CASSVGLARDTGELFF. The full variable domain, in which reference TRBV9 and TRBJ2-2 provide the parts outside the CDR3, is DSGVTQTPKHLITATGQRVTLRCSPRSGDLSVYWYQQSLDQGLQFLIQYYNGEERAKGNILERFSAQQFPDLHSELNLSSLELGDSALYFCASSVGLARDTGELFFGEGSRLTVL.

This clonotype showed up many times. CDR3 nucleotides: TGTGCCAGCTCATTAAGCGTCTACAAGCCCCAGCATTTT. The encoded protein is CASSLSVYKPQHF. The gene calls are TRBV18 and TRBJ1-5, with D unresolved. This CDR3 is built from 13 residues. The germline V gene has CDR1 KGHSH and CDR2 LQKENI. V dropped 5 bases and J dropped 8 bases, with 13 bases sitting between them. Based on the CDR3 plus reference TRBV18 and TRBJ1-5, the full variable domain is NAGVMQNPRHLVRRRGQEARLRCSPMKGHSHVYWYRQLPEEGLKFMVYLQKENIIDESGMPKERFSAEFPKEGPSILRIQQVVRGDSAAYFCASSLSVYKPQHFGDGTRLSIL.

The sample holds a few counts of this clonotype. CDR3 loop: CASRNQGAYTEAFF. DNA for the CDR3: TGTGCCAGCAGAAACCAGGGGGCCTATACTGAAGCTTTCTTT. V is TRBV9 and J is TRBJ1-1; 8 bases map to TRBD1. The CDR3 covers 14 residues. Germline CDR1 and CDR2: SGDLS and YYNGEE. After removal of 5 bases from V and 5 bases from J, the junction contained 8 bases not matched to a gene.

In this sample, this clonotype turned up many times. The CDR3 DNA is TGCAGTCCGGGGACCCGCTACAATGAGCAGTTCTTC. Its protein is CSPGTRYNEQFF. The V and J genes are TRBV20-1 and TRBJ2-1, with D possibly being TRBD1 or TRBD2 (5 bases each). This CDR3 has 12 amino acids. In germline, CDR1 is DFQATT, CDR2 SNEGSKA (reference sequence). The V and J ends lost 8 bases and 3 bases respectively, with 11 bases between them.

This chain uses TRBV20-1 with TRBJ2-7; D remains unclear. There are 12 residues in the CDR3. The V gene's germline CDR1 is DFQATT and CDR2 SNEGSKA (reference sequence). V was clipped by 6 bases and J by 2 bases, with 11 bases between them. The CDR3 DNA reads TGCAGTGCGGAGCATAAAACCTACGAGCAGTACTTC. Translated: CSAEHKTYEQYF.

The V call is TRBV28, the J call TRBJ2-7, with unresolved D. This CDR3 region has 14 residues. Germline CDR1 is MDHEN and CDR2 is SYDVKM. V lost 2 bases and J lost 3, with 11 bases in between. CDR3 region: CASSLVGSIYEQYF. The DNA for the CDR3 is TGTGCCAGCAGTTTAGTCGGGTCGATCTACGAGCAGTACTTC.

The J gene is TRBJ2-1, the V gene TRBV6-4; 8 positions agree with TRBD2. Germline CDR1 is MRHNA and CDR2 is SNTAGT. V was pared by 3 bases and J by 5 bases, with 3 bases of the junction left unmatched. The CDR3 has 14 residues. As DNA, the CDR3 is TGTGCCAGCAGTGAAGCGGGAGAACACAATGAGCAGTTCTTC. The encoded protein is CASSEAGEHNEQFF.

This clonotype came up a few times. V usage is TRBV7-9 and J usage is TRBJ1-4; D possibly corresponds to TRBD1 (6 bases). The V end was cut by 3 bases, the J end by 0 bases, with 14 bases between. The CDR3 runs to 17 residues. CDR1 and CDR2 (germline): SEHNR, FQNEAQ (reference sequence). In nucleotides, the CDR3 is TGTGCCAGCAGCTTTCGGGACACTACAACAACTAATGAAAAACTGTTTTTT. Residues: CASSFRDTTTTNEKLFF.

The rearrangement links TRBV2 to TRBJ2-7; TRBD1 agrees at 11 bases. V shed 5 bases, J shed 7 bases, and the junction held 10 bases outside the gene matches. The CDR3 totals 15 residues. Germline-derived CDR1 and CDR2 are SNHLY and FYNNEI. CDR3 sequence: CASSPRTGGVKEQYF. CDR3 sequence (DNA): TGTGCCAGCAGTCCCAGGACAGGGGGCGTGAAAGAGCAGTACTTC. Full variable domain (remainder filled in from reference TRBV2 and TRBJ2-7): EPEVTQTPSHQVTQMGQEVILRCVPISNHLYFYWYRQILGQKVEFLVSFYNNEISEKSEIFDDQFSVERPDGSNFTLKIRSTKLEDSAMYFCASSPRTGGVKEQYFGPGTRLTVT.

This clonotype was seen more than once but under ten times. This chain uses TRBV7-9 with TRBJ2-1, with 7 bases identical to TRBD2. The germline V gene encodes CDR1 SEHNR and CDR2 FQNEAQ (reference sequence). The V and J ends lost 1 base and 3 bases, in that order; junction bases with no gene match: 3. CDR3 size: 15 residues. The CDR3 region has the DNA TGTGCCAGCAGCTTAGACACGGGAGGCTACAATGAGCAGTTCTTC. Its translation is CASSLDTGGYNEQFF. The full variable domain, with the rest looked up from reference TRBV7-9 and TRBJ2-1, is DTGVSQNPRHKITKRGQNVTFRCDPISEHNRLYWYRQTLGQGPEFLTYFQNEAQLEKSRLLSDRFSAERPKGSFSTLEIQRTEQGDSAMYLCASSLDTGGYNEQFFGPGTRLTVL.

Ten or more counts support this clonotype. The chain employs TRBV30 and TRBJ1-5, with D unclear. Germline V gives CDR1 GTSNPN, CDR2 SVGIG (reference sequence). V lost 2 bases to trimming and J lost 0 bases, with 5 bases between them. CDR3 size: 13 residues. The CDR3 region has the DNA TGTGCCTGGAGTACTAGTAGCAATCAGCCCCAGCATTTT. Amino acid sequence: CAWSTSSNQPQHF.

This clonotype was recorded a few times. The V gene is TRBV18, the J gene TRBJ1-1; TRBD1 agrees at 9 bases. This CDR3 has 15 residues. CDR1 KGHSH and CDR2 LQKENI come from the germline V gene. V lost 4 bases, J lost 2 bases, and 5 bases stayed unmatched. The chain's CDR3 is CASSLVTGGNTEAFF. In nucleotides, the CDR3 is TGTGCCAGCTCACTGGTGACAGGGGGTAACACTGAAGCTTTCTTT.

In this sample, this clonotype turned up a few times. The CDR3 DNA follows: TGTGCCAGCAGCCGACTCAATCAAGAGACCCAGTACTTC. The encoded protein is CASSRLNQETQYF. This chain joins TRBV7-9 and TRBJ2-5; D not resolved. Germline V gene data show CDR1 as SEHNR and CDR2 as FQNEAQ (reference sequence). The V end was cut by 5 bases, the J end by 2 bases, with 9 bases between. The CDR3 runs 13 residues. Together with reference TRBV7-9 and TRBJ2-5, the CDR3 gives the full variable domain: DTGVSQNPRHKITKRGQNVTFRCDPISEHNRLYWYRQTLGQGPEFLTYFQNEAQLEKSRLLSDRFSAERPKGSFSTLEIQRTEQGDSAMYLCASSRLNQETQYFGPGTRLLVL.

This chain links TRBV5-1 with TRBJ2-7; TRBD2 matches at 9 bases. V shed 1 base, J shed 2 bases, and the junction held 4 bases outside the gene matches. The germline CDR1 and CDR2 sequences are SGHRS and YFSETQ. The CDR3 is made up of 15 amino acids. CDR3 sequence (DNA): TGCGCCAGCAGCTTGCGACTAGCGGAGACCTACGAGCAGTACTTC. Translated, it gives CASSLRLAETYEQYF.

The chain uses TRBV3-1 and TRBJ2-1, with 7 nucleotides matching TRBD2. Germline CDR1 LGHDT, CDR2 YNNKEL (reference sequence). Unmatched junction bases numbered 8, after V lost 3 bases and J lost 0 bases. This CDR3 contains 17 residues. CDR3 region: CASSHRGLSNSYNEQFF. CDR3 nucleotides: TGTGCCAGCAGCCATAGGGGACTATCCAACTCCTACAATGAGCAGTTCTTC.

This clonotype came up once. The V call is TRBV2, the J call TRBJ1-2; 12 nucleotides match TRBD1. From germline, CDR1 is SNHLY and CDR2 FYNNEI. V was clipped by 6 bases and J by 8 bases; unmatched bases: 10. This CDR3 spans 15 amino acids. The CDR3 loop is CASRQTGQGASGYTF. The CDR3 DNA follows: TGTGCCAGCAGGCAAACGGGACAGGGGGCGTCAGGCTACACCTTC. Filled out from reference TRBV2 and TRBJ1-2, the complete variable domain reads EPEVTQTPSHQVTQMGQEVILRCVPISNHLYFYWYRQILGQKVEFLVSFYNNEISEKSEIFDDQFSVERPDGSNFTLKIRSTKLEDSAMYFCASRQTGQGASGYTFGSGTRLTVV.

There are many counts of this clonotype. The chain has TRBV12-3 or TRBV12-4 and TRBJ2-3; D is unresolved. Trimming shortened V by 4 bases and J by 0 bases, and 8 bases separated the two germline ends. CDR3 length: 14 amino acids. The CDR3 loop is CASSSQPSTDTQYF. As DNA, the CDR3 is TGTGCCAGCAGTTCCCAGCCGAGCACAGATACGCAGTATTTT.